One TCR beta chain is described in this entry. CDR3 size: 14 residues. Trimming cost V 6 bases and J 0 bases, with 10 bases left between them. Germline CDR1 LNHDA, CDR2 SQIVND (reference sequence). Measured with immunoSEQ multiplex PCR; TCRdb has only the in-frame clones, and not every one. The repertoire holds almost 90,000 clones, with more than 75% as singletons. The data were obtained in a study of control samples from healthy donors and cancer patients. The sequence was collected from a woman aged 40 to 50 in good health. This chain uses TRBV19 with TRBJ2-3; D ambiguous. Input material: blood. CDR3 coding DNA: TGTGCCAGTAGCCCTACGACTAGCACAGATACGCAGTATTTT. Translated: CASSPTTSTDTQYF. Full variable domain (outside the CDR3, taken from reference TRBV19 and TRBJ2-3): DGGITQSPKYLFRKEGQNVTLSCEQNLNHDAMYWYRQDPGQGLRLIYYSQIVNDFQKGDIAEGYSVSREKKESFPLTVTSAQKNPTAFYLCASSPTTSTDTQYFGPGTRLTVL.